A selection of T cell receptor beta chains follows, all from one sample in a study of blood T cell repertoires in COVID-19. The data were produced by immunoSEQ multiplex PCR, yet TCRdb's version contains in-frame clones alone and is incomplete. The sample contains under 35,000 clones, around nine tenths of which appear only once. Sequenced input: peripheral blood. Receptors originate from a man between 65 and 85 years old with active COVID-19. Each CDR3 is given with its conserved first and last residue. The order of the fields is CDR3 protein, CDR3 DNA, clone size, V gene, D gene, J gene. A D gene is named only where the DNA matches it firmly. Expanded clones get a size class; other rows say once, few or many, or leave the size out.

CDR3aa: CATSRDLAYEQFF
CDR3nt: TGTGCCACCAGCAGAGATCTGGCCTATGAGCAGTTCTTC
abundance: once
v_gene: TRBV15
d_gene: -
j_gene: TRBJ2-1

CDR3aa: CASTSHQINNSPLHF
CDR3nt: TGTGCCAGCACCTCACATCAGATTAATAATTCACCCCTCCACTTT
abundance: few
v_gene: TRBV28
d_gene: -
j_gene: TRBJ1-6

CDR3aa: CASSTAETQYF
CDR3nt: TGTGCCAGTAGTACCGCGGAGACCCAGTACTTC
abundance: -
v_gene: TRBV19
d_gene: -
j_gene: TRBJ2-5

CDR3aa: CASSNRGRGSPLHF
CDR3nt: TGTGCCAGCAGCAACAGGGGGCGCGGTTCACCCCTCCACTTT
abundance: -
v_gene: TRBV5-4
d_gene: TRBD1
j_gene: TRBJ1-6

CDR3aa: CASSQGGRGRTEAFF
CDR3nt: TGCGCCAGCAGCCAGGGGGGTAGAGGTAGGACTGAAGCTTTCTTT
abundance: -
v_gene: TRBV4-3
d_gene: -
j_gene: TRBJ1-1

CDR3aa: CASSTSGRQDTQYF
CDR3nt: TGTGCCAGCAGTACTAGCGGGAGGCAAGATACGCAGTATTTT
abundance: -
v_gene: TRBV2
d_gene: TRBD2
j_gene: TRBJ2-3

CDR3aa: CASIIAGGDEQFF
CDR3nt: TGTGCCAGCATAATAGCGGGAGGGGATGAGCAGTTCTTC
abundance: -
v_gene: TRBV7-9
d_gene: TRBD2
j_gene: TRBJ2-1

CDR3aa: CASSPGGVGKNIQYF
CDR3nt: TGTGCCAGCAGTCCCGGGGGGGTTGGCAAAAACATTCAGTACTTC
abundance: -
v_gene: TRBV28
d_gene: TRBD2
j_gene: TRBJ2-4

CDR3aa: CASSYGNPGQGANEQYF
CDR3nt: TGCGCCAGCAGTTACGGCAACCCGGGACAGGGGGCTAACGAGCAGTACTTC
abundance: once
v_gene: TRBV5-1
d_gene: TRBD1
j_gene: TRBJ2-7

CDR3aa: CASSGLGQGNFF
CDR3nt: TGTGCCAGCAGTGGGCTGGGACAGGGGAATTTCTTC
abundance: -
v_gene: TRBV2
d_gene: TRBD1
j_gene: TRBJ2-1

CDR3aa: CASSLALNAGWEPQHF
CDR3nt: TGTGCCAGCAGCTTAGCGCTCAACGCAGGATGGGAGCCCCAGCATTTT
abundance: -
v_gene: TRBV7-8
d_gene: -
j_gene: TRBJ1-5

CDR3aa: CASSVQGASTDTQYF
CDR3nt: TGTGCCAGCAGCGTACAGGGTGCTAGCACAGATACGCAGTATTTT
abundance: -
v_gene: TRBV14
d_gene: -
j_gene: TRBJ2-3

CDR3aa: CASSLSGVNEQFF
CDR3nt: TGCGCCAGCAGCTTGTCGGGGGTCAATGAGCAGTTCTTC
abundance: -
v_gene: TRBV5-1
d_gene: -
j_gene: TRBJ2-1

CDR3aa: CASSSDTGELFF
CDR3nt: TGTGCCAGCAGCTCTGACACCGGGGAGCTGTTTTTT
abundance: -
v_gene: TRBV7-2
d_gene: -
j_gene: TRBJ2-2

CDR3aa: CASSEAGTASYNEQFF
CDR3nt: TGTGCCAGCAGCGAAGCTGGGACAGCGTCCTACAATGAGCAGTTCTTC
abundance: few
v_gene: TRBV7-2
d_gene: TRBD1
j_gene: TRBJ2-1

CDR3aa: CASSQPRVTSGTDTQYF
CDR3nt: TGTGCCAGCAGCCAACCCAGGGTGACTAGCGGCACAGATACGCAGTATTTT
abundance: -
v_gene: TRBV4-2
d_gene: TRBD2
j_gene: TRBJ2-3